What follows are 8 T cell receptor beta chains derived from one specimen sequenced in a study of post-analysis software for immune sequencing data. Whole-study findings and limits: There were a handful of TRBV segments more frequent in patients than controls, and TRBV5-6, TRBV5-1 and TRBV20-1 were among them.

These receptors have no identified antigens. Prepared libraries of TCR beta cDNA carried unique molecular identifiers. TCRdb analysed the PCR reads with MiXCR anew, one entry per CDR3 protein. The top ten hold 4.6% of the sample, which has about 810,000 distinct CDR3 sequences, roughly 58% seen once. The material sequenced was blood. These receptors all stem from a girl aged 10-17 years with multiple sclerosis.

The chain carries TRBV6-1 and TRBJ2-5, with D tentatively TRBD1 (5 bases). Trimming pared 3 bases from V and 5 bases from J, leaving 10 bases between. CDR1 and CDR2 (germline): MNHNS, SASEGT. This CDR3 spans 13 amino acids. The CDR3 loop is CASSDQGRETQYF. The CDR3 DNA is TGTGCCAGCAGTGACCAGGGAAGGGAGACCCAGTACTTC.

The gene calls are TRBV5-1 and TRBJ2-7; D is ambiguous. The J call may be faulty, since TRBJ2-5 better matches the DNA end. CDR1 is SGHRS, CDR2 YFSETQ, per germline. This CDR3 spans 14 amino acids. The CDR3 spells CASSLTTGGETQYF. CDR3 nucleotide sequence: TGCGCCAGCAGCCTCACGACGGGTGGTGAGACCCAGTACTTC.

The sample holds a few counts of this clonotype. The chain joins TRBV21-1 to TRBJ1-5. TRBV21-1 is given as a pseudogene. This CDR3 is built from 16 residues. The CDR3 DNA follows: TGTGCCAGCAATTTCCGGGAGGGGTATAGCAATCAGCCCCAGCATTTT. Its translation is CASNFREGYSNQPQHF.

This chain connects TRBV7-2 to TRBJ2-5; weak D call: TRBD2 (7 bases). V was pared by 1 base and J by 1 base, with 13 bases between. This CDR3 spans 16 amino acids. Germline CDR1 SGHTA, CDR2 FQGNSA. The CDR3 reads CASSLEVGGPQETQYF. For the CDR3, the DNA is TGTGCCAGCAGCTTAGAAGTGGGGGGGCCCCAAGAGACCCAGTACTTC.

This clonotype has only a few counts. This chain uses TRBV11-1 with TRBJ1-1; D gene unclear. Trimming cost V 3 bases and J 4 bases, with 12 bases left between them. CDR1 SGHAT and CDR2 FQDESV come from the germline V gene (reference sequence). This CDR3 is built from 14 residues. The CDR3 reads CASSFGGRGTEAFF. CDR3 nucleotide sequence: TGTGCCAGCAGCTTCGGAGGGCGAGGCACTGAAGCTTTCTTT. Drawing the rest from reference TRBV11-1 and TRBJ1-1, the complete variable domain is EAEVAQSPRYKITEKSQAVAFWCDPISGHATLYWYRQILGQGPELLVQFQDESVVDDSQLPKDRFSAERLKGVDSTLKIQPAELGDSAMYLCASSFGGRGTEAFFGQGTRLTVV.

Written as DNA, the CDR3 is TGTGCCAGCAGCTTAGGCCGTGGGACGGCCTATGGCTACACCTTC. Translating it yields CASSLGRGTAYGYTF. The rearrangement links TRBV13 to TRBJ1-2, with D possibly being TRBD1 (5 bases). Germline CDR1 and CDR2: PRHDT and FYEKMQ (reference sequence). V was trimmed by 0 bases and J by 4 bases, leaving 12 bases between them. The length of the CDR3 is 15 residues.

V and J are TRBV5-1 and TRBJ2-5; the D is unclear. The CDR3 consists of 13 residues. V was clipped by 0 bases and J by 11 bases, with 14 bases between them. Germline V gene sequence: CDR1 SGHRS, CDR2 YFSETQ. As DNA, the CDR3 is TGCGCCAGCAGCTTGGCTGCATCCAATGAGCAGTACTTC. Translated, it gives CASSLAASNEQYF.

This clonotype came up a few times. The chain employs TRBV15 and TRBJ2-7; TRBD1 matches at 10 bases. V gave up 6 bases and J gave up 10 bases; unmatched junction bases: 9. The CDR3 has 13 amino acids. Germline-derived CDR1 and CDR2 are LNHNV and YYDKDF (reference sequence). In nucleotides, the CDR3 is TGTGCCACCAGTCGGGACAGGGGCGTCAATCAGTACTTC. Amino acids: CATSRDRGVNQYF.